The 15 T cell receptor beta chains below were found in one sample sequenced in a study of blood T cell repertoires in COVID-19. Libraries were prepared by immunoSEQ multiplex PCR; TCRdb keeps only in-frame clonotypes and omits some of them. Among over 90,000 clones listed, 81% were seen once. Specimen: peripheral blood. The receptors stem from a man older than 75 with COVID-19, enrolled during active disease.

V is TRBV7-2 and J is TRBJ1-1; 9 bases match TRBD1. After removal of 5 bases from V and 4 bases from J, the junction contained 8 bases not matched to a gene. CDR1 and CDR2 from the germline V gene are SGHTA and FQGNSA. The CDR3 length is 15 residues. CDR3 DNA: TGTGCCAGCAGCGTGGACGGGACAGGGTTCACTGAAGCTTTCTTT. As protein: CASSVDGTGFTEAFF.

The rearrangement links TRBV19 to TRBJ1-2; TRBD1 matches at 11 bases. The CDR3 extends over 17 amino acids. V dropped 10 bases and J dropped 8; count of bases not matched to a gene: 21. In germline, CDR1 is LNHDA, CDR2 SQIVND (reference sequence). CDR3 coding DNA: TGTGCCACCTCGTTTTCCCAGGGAGGGACAGGGGGTTACGGCTACACCTTC. Translating it yields CATSFSQGGTGGYGYTF.

The V and J genes are TRBV5-6 and TRBJ2-2, with D possibly matching TRBD2 (5 bases). The CDR3 spans 16 residues. Per the germline V gene, CDR1 is SGHDT and CDR2 is YYEEEE. Trimming shortened V by 0 bases and J by 4 bases, and 13 bases separated the two germline ends. The CDR3 region has the DNA TGTGCCAGCAGCTTGGACGGGGAGTACTTCACCGGGGAGCTGTTTTTT. It is translated as CASSLDGEYFTGELFF. Using reference TRBV5-6 and TRBJ2-2 for the parts outside the CDR3, the full variable domain is DAGVTQSPTHLIKTRGQQVTLRCSPKSGHDTVSWYQQALGQGPQFIFQYYEEEERQRGNFPDRFSGHQFPNYSSELNVNALLLGDSALYLCASSLDGEYFTGELFFGEGSRLTVL.

The chain links TRBV29-1 to TRBJ2-3, with 7 bases that match TRBD1. With V trimmed by 8 bases and J by 6 bases, 11 bases remained unmatched. Germline V gene data show CDR1 as SQVTM and CDR2 as ANQGSEA. This CDR3 has 13 amino acids. The CDR3 DNA sequence: TGCAGCTTCCGGGACAGAGGCGTGGATACGCAGTATTTT. Translated, it gives CSFRDRGVDTQYF.

V gene TRBV5-1 combines with J gene TRBJ2-7; a weak D match, TRBD1 (6 bases). The CDR3 length is 15 residues. From germline, CDR1 is SGHRS and CDR2 YFSETQ. Trimming took 4 bases from V and 1 from J, leaving 15 bases between them. The chain's CDR3 is CASSESQGSSYEQYF. DNA of the CDR3: TGCGCCAGCAGCGAATCACAGGGTTCGTCCTACGAGCAGTACTTC. The variable domain in full, completed from reference TRBV5-1 and TRBJ2-7, reads KAGVTQTPRYLIKTRGQQVTLSCSPISGHRSVSWYQQTPGQGLQFLFEYFSETQRNKGNFPGRFSGRQFSNSRSEMNVSTLELGDSALYLCASSESQGSSYEQYFGPGTRLTVT.

The genes are TRBV4-3 and TRBJ1-2; D is ambiguous. This CDR3 region has 13 residues. V dropped 1 base and J dropped 8 bases, with 11 bases sitting between them. Germline CDR1 reads LGHNA; CDR2 reads YSLEER. The CDR3 DNA is TGCGCCAGCAGCCAAGGCCCCAACGGGGGCTACACCTTC. Translated: CASSQGPNGGYTF.

The chain uses TRBV18 and TRBJ2-1, with D tentatively TRBD2 (7 bases). The CDR3 length is 16 residues. V shed 3 bases and J shed 2 bases, with 14 bases lying between them. Germline V gene data show CDR1 as KGHSH and CDR2 as LQKENI. CDR3: CASSPLTGGTYNEQFF. The CDR3 coding sequence is TGTGCCAGCTCACCCCTGACGGGGGGCACCTACAATGAGCAGTTCTTC.

V gene TRBV18 combines with J gene TRBJ2-5; 7 positions agree with TRBD2. The CDR3 is 16 residues long. V shed 2 bases and J 4 bases; nucleotides not matched to a gene: 10. From germline, CDR1 is KGHSH and CDR2 LQKENI. The CDR3: CASSPLAGTGGETQYF. The DNA for the CDR3 is TGTGCCAGCTCACCATTGGCCGGGACGGGGGGAGAGACCCAGTACTTC.

The V call is TRBV19, the J call TRBJ2-3; 12 bases map to TRBD2. CDR3 size: 15 residues. Trimming took 5 bases from V and 8 from J; bases not matched to a gene: 8. Germline V lookup: CDR1 LNHDA, CDR2 SQIVND (reference sequence). The CDR3 here is CASSSPTSGSVTQYF. CDR3 DNA sequence: TGTGCCAGTAGTTCCCCGACTAGCGGGAGTGTTACGCAGTATTTT.

The chain combines TRBV29-1 with TRBJ2-2, with 8 bases aligning to TRBD1. Germline-derived CDR1 and CDR2 are SQVTM and ANQGSEA. This CDR3 has 14 residues. V gave up 5 bases and J gave up 0 bases; unmatched junction bases: 2. The CDR3: CSVTDRANTGELFF. The DNA of the CDR3 is TGCAGCGTTACGGACAGGGCGAACACCGGGGAGCTGTTTTTT.

The sample holds one count of this clone. The chain is built from TRBV7-2 and TRBJ2-7; tentative D call: TRBD1 (5 bases). The germline gives CDR1 SGHTA, CDR2 FQGNSA. This CDR3 spans 14 amino acids. V dropped 1 base and J dropped 8 bases, with 15 bases sitting between them. In nucleotides, the CDR3 is TGTGCCAGCAGCTTAGGCTTGACAGTAAGACAGCAGTACTTC. It specifies CASSLGLTVRQQYF.

This clone has a handful of counts. The V and J genes are TRBV5-1 and TRBJ2-2, with D possibly being TRBD1 (5 bases). V was shortened by 4 bases and J by 6 bases, with 19 bases between the two germline ends. CDR1 is SGHRS, CDR2 YFSETQ, per germline. The CDR3 extends over 16 amino acids. CDR3 sequence (DNA): TGCGCCAGCAGCGAACAGGATATTGGGTATGCCGGGGAGCTGTTTTTT. Protein product: CASSEQDIGYAGELFF.

The chain employs TRBV6-5 and TRBJ2-7; no firm D call. Germline V lookup: CDR1 MNHEY, CDR2 SVGAGI. The CDR3 loop spans 15 amino acids. Trimming removed 0 bases at V and 3 bases at J, with 12 bases between. The CDR3 region has the DNA TGTGCCAGCAGTTACTCGAGTAATGTCCTCTACGAGCAGTACTTC. Protein sequence: CASSYSSNVLYEQYF.

V usage is TRBV6-5 and J usage is TRBJ2-2; 8 bases are shared with TRBD2. V lost 2 bases, J lost 4 bases, and 3 bases stayed unmatched. The germline V gene encodes CDR1 MNHEY and CDR2 SVGAGI. The CDR3 totals 15 residues. The CDR3 bases are TGTGCCAGCAGTTACGGGAGCGGGGGCACCGGGGAGCTGTTTTTT. Protein sequence: CASSYGSGGTGELFF.

This chain joins TRBV21-1 and TRBJ1-5. TRBV21-1 is assigned pseudogene status. CDR3 length: 18 amino acids. CDR3 region: CASSKAPSIGDGNQPQHF. Here the CDR3 DNA reads TGTGCCAGCAGCAAAGCACCCTCCATAGGAGACGGCAATCAGCCCCAGCATTTT.